The source of this TCR beta chain is a study of blood T cell repertoires in COVID-19. Study background: COVID-19 samples from acute and convalescent phases originated in the United States, Italy and Spain. Sources were T cells, B-cell-depleted T cells, or PBMCs; the material itself was cDNA or gDNA.

Germline loops: CDR1 SGHVS, CDR2 FNYEAQ. Trimming cost V 8 bases and J 4 bases; bases outside gene matches: 7. This CDR3 contains 15 residues. In the authors' workflow: Amplification with reference gene primers provided the estimates of nucleated cell counts. The table came from immunoSEQ multiplex PCR; TCRdb's copy has only in-frame clones and leaves some out. The V and J calls and clone size come from that table; D and trimming were worked out from the DNA. The sample lists more than 35,000 clones, more than 75% occurring once. The sample comprised peripheral blood. The clonotype was recovered from a human donor in a cohort sampled during active COVID-19. The chain has TRBV7-6 and TRBJ1-6, with 8 nucleotides matching TRBD1. The CDR3 DNA reads TGTGCCAGCGGAGGACAGGGAGATTATAATTCACCCCTCCACTTT. Residues: CASGGQGDYNSPLHF.